These 7 T cell receptor beta chains were sequenced from one sample in a study of T cells expressing NK-cell markers. TCRdb re-called the 5' RACE reads and shows each CDR3 protein once, DNA omitted. Recorded for this sample: about 460,000 distinct CDR3 sequences. The material sequenced was blood T cells: a sorted CD56 or NKG2C T cell subset, CD4+ or CD8+ T cells, or bulk PBMC T cells (not recorded which). All receptors come from a woman in her forties or fifties in good health.

The chain carries TRBV21-1 and TRBJ2-2. TRBV21-1 is a listed pseudogene. The CDR3 is 17 residues long. CDR3: CASSKEALHPYTGELFF.

This sequence joins TRBV10-1 and TRBJ2-3; TCRdb returns TRBD2, unconfirmable since there is no DNA. This CDR3 is built from 16 residues. From germline, CDR1 is WNHNN and CDR2 SYGVQD (reference sequence). This CDR3 reads CASSDSGTGGGNTQYF.

The rearrangement uses TRBV29-1 and TRBJ1-1. CDR3 length equals 14 residues. Germline values: CDR1 SQVTM, CDR2 ANQGSEA. The chain's CDR3 is CSVEGSWMNTEAFF.

This chain joins TRBV11-2 and TRBJ2-7. CDR1 SGHAT and CDR2 FQNNGV come from the germline V gene. This CDR3 has 16 amino acids. CDR3 loop: CASGTISGGSFNEQYF.

The chain has TRBV24-1 and TRBJ2-7; TCRdb lists TRBD1, though no DNA is available to test this call. This CDR3 has 14 residues. Germline V gene data show CDR1 as KGHDR and CDR2 as SFDVKD. Here the CDR3 reads CATSDPDGPYEQYF.

The chain couples TRBV9 to TRBJ2-7; TCRdb's D call of TRBD1 is untestable without DNA. Germline-derived CDR1 and CDR2 are SGDLS and YYNGEE. The CDR3 covers 15 residues. CDR3 region: CASSVGDRGVWEQYF.

The chain uses TRBV4-1 and TRBJ2-1; TCRdb's D call of TRBD2 is untestable without DNA. The germline CDR1 and CDR2 sequences are MGHRA and YSYEKL. The CDR3 has 14 amino acids. This chain's CDR3 is CASRLTPLENEQFF.